Listed here is a single T cell receptor (beta chain). Data came from immunoSEQ multiplex PCR; TCRdb stores just in-frame clones and leaves some out. There are approximately 200,000 clones in the sample; about 87% occur only once, and approximately 2.4% lies in the top ten. The CDR3 totals 16 residues. Germline-derived CDR1 and CDR2 are SGHRS and YFSETQ. V was clipped by 6 bases and J by 5 bases, with 21 bases between them. The data stem from a study of blood T cell repertoires in COVID-19. Study-wide context: Both acute and convalescent COVID-19 samples were obtained from the United States, Italy and Spain. T cells, B-cell-depleted T cells, or PBMCs provided the cDNA or gDNA that served as material.

The V gene is TRBV5-1, the J gene TRBJ2-1, with D perhaps TRBD2 (6 bases). Sequences were obtained from peripheral blood. The receptor was derived from a man aged 30 to 39 with COVID-19, enrolled during active disease. This chain's CDR3 is CASTFGGTSRNNEQFF. The DNA for the CDR3 is TGCGCCAGCACCTTCGGAGGAACTAGCAGGAACAATGAGCAGTTCTTC. The variable domain in full, completed from reference TRBV5-1 and TRBJ2-1, reads KAGVTQTPRYLIKTRGQQVTLSCSPISGHRSVSWYQQTPGQGLQFLFEYFSETQRNKGNFPGRFSGRQFSNSRSEMNVSTLELGDSALYLCASTFGGTSRNNEQFFGPGTRLTVL.